A single sample gave rise to the 21 T cell receptor beta chains below, sequenced in a study of preoperative IRX-2 immunotherapy in early breast cancer. Described treatment: preoperative locoregional IRX-2 cytokine immunotherapy. Only in-frame clones appear in the TCRdb table, and some are missing; sequencing was by immunoSEQ multiplex PCR. The data contain 24,000 or so clones, around 75% of them singletons. This specimen was lymph node tissue, taken before IRX-2 immunotherapy. These TCRs come from a human donor with breast cancer.

The J gene is TRBJ1-2, the V gene TRBV15; no firm D call. V lost 5 bases to trimming and J lost 0 bases, with 13 bases between them. Germline assignment: CDR1 LNHNV and CDR2 YYDKDF (reference sequence). The CDR3 is 15 residues long. The CDR3 coding sequence is TGTGCCACCAGCTATTCAGGTACTCCTAACTATGGCTACACCTTC. It yields the protein CATSYSGTPNYGYTF.

This rearrangement joins TRBV6-8 to TRBJ2-3, with D perhaps given as TRBD1 or TRBD2 (6 bases each). The CDR3 has 17 amino acids. Between the trimmed V and J ends, which lost 7 bases and 0 bases, there was a span of 20 bases. CDR1 and CDR2 (germline): MNHGY, SAAAGT. This chain's CDR3 is CASTFRGGQSSTDTQYF. In DNA form, the CDR3 reads TGTGCCAGCACATTCAGGGGAGGACAATCCAGCACAGATACGCAGTATTTT.

The CDR3: CASSRRDRGRPYEQYF. CDR3 in DNA: TGTGCCAGTAGTCGACGGGACAGGGGGCGCCCGTACGAGCAGTACTTC. This chain uses TRBV19 with TRBJ2-7; 12 positions agree with TRBD1. V shed 5 bases, J shed 4 bases, and the junction held 9 bases outside the gene matches. Germline V lookup: CDR1 LNHDA, CDR2 SQIVND (reference sequence). The length of the CDR3 is 16 residues.

This chain joins TRBV7-6 and TRBJ2-1; 9 nucleotides align to TRBD2. CDR1 and CDR2 from the germline V gene are SGHVS and FNYEAQ. The CDR3 covers 15 residues. V lost 5 bases to trimming and J lost 3 bases; unmatched junction nucleotides: 5. CDR3 DNA sequence: TGTGCCAGCAGCCCGCGGGGGGGCGGCTACAATGAGCAGTTCTTC. This gives the protein CASSPRGGGYNEQFF.

V usage is TRBV6-8 and J usage is TRBJ2-3, with D hard to call. Trimming took 5 bases from V and 8 from J, leaving 11 bases between them. The CDR3 consists of 12 residues. Germline CDR1 is MNHGY and CDR2 is SAAAGT. This CDR3 is CASSPTGGTQYF. CDR3 sequence (DNA): TGTGCCAGCAGTCCGACCGGTGGTACGCAGTATTTT.

The rearrangement links TRBV11-3 to TRBJ1-2; D gene unclear. CDR1 and CDR2 from the germline V gene are SGHNT and YENEEA. V lost 7 bases and J lost 2, with 17 bases in between. CDR3 length equals 15 residues. The CDR3 DNA is TGTGCCAGCACTTCCTTCGGGCTACCGAACTATGGCTACACCTTC. The encoded protein is CASTSFGLPNYGYTF.

The J gene is TRBJ2-2, the V gene TRBV12-5; 8 nucleotides agree with TRBD1. V was pared by 2 bases and J by 5 bases, with 7 bases of the junction left unmatched. The CDR3 loop spans 16 amino acids. CDR1 LGHNT and CDR2 FRNRAP come from the germline V gene. The CDR3 DNA reads TGTGCTAGTGGTTTGATGACGACAGGGGTTACCGGGGAGCTGTTTTTT. It is translated as CASGLMTTGVTGELFF.

This clone was counted a few times. This chain links TRBV11-3 with TRBJ2-2; D unresolved. Trimming stripped 2 bases from V and 0 bases from J, with 7 bases between. There are 15 residues in the CDR3. CDR1 and CDR2 (germline): SGHNT, YENEEA. CDR3 bases: TGTGCCAGCAGCTTAACTGGGGCGAACACCGGGGAGCTGTTTTTT. Translation gives CASSLTGANTGELFF.

The chain employs TRBV15 and TRBJ1-1; a possible D gene is TRBD1 (5 bases). The CDR3 totals 21 residues. V lost 0 bases to trimming and J lost 0 bases, with 26 bases between them. Germline V gene sequence: CDR1 LNHNV, CDR2 YYDKDF (reference sequence). The CDR3 protein is CATSREGNRRPMGFMNTEAFF. The CDR3 DNA reads as TGTGCCACCAGCAGAGAGGGTAACAGGCGCCCGATGGGATTCATGAACACTGAAGCTTTCTTT.

The V call is TRBV7-6, the J call TRBJ2-3; 15 positions match TRBD2. Germline loops: CDR1 SGHVS, CDR2 FNYEAQ. The CDR3 loop spans 17 amino acids. J lost 5 bases, V lost 4 bases, and 7 bases had no gene match. The CDR3: CASSSGLAGGSGDTQYF. The CDR3 DNA reads as TGTGCCAGCAGCTCAGGACTAGCGGGGGGGAGTGGAGATACGCAGTATTTT.

The gene calls are TRBV5-1 and TRBJ1-2; D gene uncertain. V lost 0 bases, J lost 6 bases, and 12 bases lay in between. The CDR3 covers 14 residues. Germline CDR1 is SGHRS and CDR2 is YFSETQ. Written as DNA, the CDR3 is TGCGCCAGCAGCTTGGCCTTAGGAAATGATGGCTACACCTTC. This encodes CASSLALGNDGYTF.

This chain connects TRBV19 to TRBJ1-2, with D possibly TRBD1 on 5 matching bases. The CDR3 spans 15 residues. The V gene's germline CDR1 is LNHDA and CDR2 SQIVND (reference sequence). V lost 7 bases to trimming and J lost 4 bases, with 19 bases between them. CDR3 in DNA: TGTGCCAGTAATCCCTCCTATCCCGACAGCTATGGCTACACCTTC. It codes for CASNPSYPDSYGYTF.

The rearrangement uses TRBV19 and TRBJ2-1; no clear D. The CDR3 has 14 residues. The V end lost 2 bases, the J end lost 6 bases, and 11 bases lay between the germline ends. Germline assignment: CDR1 LNHDA and CDR2 SQIVND (reference sequence). This CDR3 reads CASSIFPKINEQFF. The CDR3 nucleotides are TGTGCCAGTAGTATATTCCCTAAAATCAATGAGCAGTTCTTC. Full variable domain (remainder filled in from reference TRBV19 and TRBJ2-1): DGGITQSPKYLFRKEGQNVTLSCEQNLNHDAMYWYRQDPGQGLRLIYYSQIVNDFQKGDIAEGYSVSREKKESFPLTVTSAQKNPTAFYLCASSIFPKINEQFFGPGTRLTVL.

In this sample, this clone turned up a few times. The CDR3, as DNA: TGTGCCAGCAGCTTATACAGCCTTAATGAAAAACTGTTTTTT. As protein: CASSLYSLNEKLFF. V gene TRBV11-3 combines with J gene TRBJ1-4; D remains ambiguous. Trimming cost V 2 bases and J 4 bases, with 8 bases left between them. Germline CDR1 reads SGHNT; CDR2 reads YENEEA. The CDR3 runs 14 residues.

This chain joins TRBV7-8 and TRBJ1-2; D ambiguous. Per germline, CDR1 SGHVS and CDR2 FQNEAQ. The CDR3 extends over 13 amino acids. V was cut by 1 base and J by 3 bases, with 6 bases left in between. In nucleotides, the CDR3 is TGTGCCAGCAGCTTAGGACGGCACTATGGCTACACCTTC. This encodes CASSLGRHYGYTF.

The chain recombines TRBV6-1 with TRBJ2-7; D perhaps matches TRBD1 (6 bases). The CDR3 loop spans 17 amino acids. V shed 0 bases and J shed 3 bases, with 18 bases lying between them. Germline V CDR1 and CDR2: MNHNS, SASEGT. In nucleotides, the CDR3 is TGTGCCAGCAGTGAAGCGCCCCCACAGGGTCAGATCTACGAGCAGTACTTC. It is translated as CASSEAPPQGQIYEQYF.

The chain combines TRBV5-1 with TRBJ1-3; D uncertain. Germline V gene sequence: CDR1 SGHRS, CDR2 YFSETQ. Trimming pared 0 bases from V and 0 bases from J, leaving 7 bases between. The CDR3 has 15 residues. Written as DNA, the CDR3 is TGCGCCAGCAGCTTGGGCCAGATCTCTGGAAACACCATATATTTT. Translated: CASSLGQISGNTIYF.

The chain carries TRBV6-8 and TRBJ1-1; 7 bases fit TRBD1. J gave up 2 bases and V 6 bases, and 12 bases lay outside the gene matches. The germline V gene has CDR1 MNHGY and CDR2 SAAAGT. This CDR3 contains 16 residues. The CDR3 DNA sequence: TGTGCCAGCAGCCTCAAGGGACAGCAATTCAACACTGAAGCTTTCTTT. It yields the protein CASSLKGQQFNTEAFF.

The chain uses TRBV11-3 and TRBJ1-1; D is uncertain. The germline V and J ends were trimmed by 5 bases and 4 bases, with 14 bases remaining between them. The CDR3 contains 14 residues. Germline CDR1 and CDR2: SGHNT and YENEEA. The CDR3 protein is CASSPDLASTEAFF. Here the CDR3 DNA reads TGTGCCAGCAGCCCCGACCTGGCTTCCACTGAAGCTTTCTTT.

This clone has only one observation. V gene TRBV1 combines with J gene TRBJ1-2. TRBV1 is annotated as a pseudogene. The CDR3 is made up of 14 amino acids. The CDR3 DNA sequence: TGCGCCAGCAGCCAACAGAAAGGGCCTCTTGGCTACACCTTC. It yields the protein CASSQQKGPLGYTF.

The chain couples TRBV6-8 to TRBJ1-1, with a tentative D call TRBD1 (5 bases). CDR3 length: 13 residues. V was cut by 11 bases and J by 1 base, with 14 bases left in between. Germline CDR1 is MNHGY and CDR2 is SAAAGT. The CDR3 DNA reads as TGTGCCGTAGGGGCCTTCCCGAACACTGAAGCTTTCTTT. This gives the protein CAVGAFPNTEAFF.